The 3 T cell receptor beta chains below were found in one sample sequenced in a study of T cell clonotyping in hematopoietic cell transplantation. Sequencing used immunoSEQ multiplex PCR; TCRdb keeps in-frame clones, though not all of them. Among about 8,300 clones listed, under 85% were seen once. Noted time point: recipient sample about 28 days before transplant, after cytoreduction. Specimen: peripheral blood mononuclear cells, collected before stem cell transplant. These receptor sequences come from a man in his 60s with acute myeloid leukemia. Some clones in this sample may be carry-over from other donors' samples.

The genes are TRBV30 and TRBJ1-4, with no clear D. V was shortened by 2 bases and J by 7 bases, with 17 bases between the two germline ends. This CDR3 has 15 residues. Germline CDR1 GTSNPN, CDR2 SVGIG (reference sequence). This CDR3 is CAWSRSGWIGEKLFF. The CDR3 DNA is TGTGCCTGGAGTCGAAGCGGATGGATCGGTGAAAAACTGTTTTTT.

V usage is TRBV30 and J usage is TRBJ2-2; the D is unclear. Trimming shortened V by 3 bases and J by 3 bases, and 8 bases separated the two germline ends. This CDR3 spans 13 amino acids. Germline V gene data show CDR1 as GTSNPN and CDR2 as SVGIG (reference sequence). The CDR3 DNA reads as TGTGCCTGGAGGGGTTTCTACACCGGGGAGCTGTTTTTT. Translation gives CAWRGFYTGELFF.

This chain connects TRBV5-4 to TRBJ2-5; 9 nucleotides align to TRBD2. V dropped 0 bases and J dropped 1; count of bases not matched to a gene: 4. Germline assignment: CDR1 SGHNT and CDR2 YYREEE (reference sequence). The CDR3 has 16 residues. CDR3 sequence: CASSLGLAGSQETQYF. The CDR3 DNA sequence: TGTGCCAGCAGCTTGGGGCTAGCGGGGAGCCAAGAGACCCAGTACTTC.